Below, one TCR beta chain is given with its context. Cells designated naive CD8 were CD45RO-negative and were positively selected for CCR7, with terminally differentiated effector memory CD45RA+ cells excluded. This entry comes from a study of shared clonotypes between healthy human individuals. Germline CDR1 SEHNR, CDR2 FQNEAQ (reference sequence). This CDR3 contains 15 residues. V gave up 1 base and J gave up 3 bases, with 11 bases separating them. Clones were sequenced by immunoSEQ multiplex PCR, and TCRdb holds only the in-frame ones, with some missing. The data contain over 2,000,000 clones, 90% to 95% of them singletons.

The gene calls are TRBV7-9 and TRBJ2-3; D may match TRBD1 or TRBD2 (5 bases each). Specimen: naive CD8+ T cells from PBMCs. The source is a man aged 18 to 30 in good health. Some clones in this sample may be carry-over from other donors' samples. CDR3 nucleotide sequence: TGTGCCAGCAGCTTAGGAACTTGGGGGACAGATACGCAGTATTTT. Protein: CASSLGTWGTDTQYF. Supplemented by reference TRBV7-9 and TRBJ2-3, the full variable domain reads DTGVSQNPRHKITKRGQNVTFRCDPISEHNRLYWYRQTLGQGPEFLTYFQNEAQLEKSRLLSDRFSAERPKGSFSTLEIQRTEQGDSAMYLCASSLGTWGTDTQYFGPGTRLTVL.